This T cell receptor (beta chain) is from a study of blood T cell repertoires in COVID-19. Study context: Whether acute or convalescent, the COVID-19 samples came from the United States, Italy and Spain.

In the original processing: Amplification from reference gene primers served as the basis for estimated nucleated cell counts. Clones were read by immunoSEQ multiplex PCR, and TCRdb kept only the in-frame ones, dropping some. V and J calls and clone size are given by that table; D and trimming were obtained from the DNA. The sample lists about 190,000 clones, 80% to 90% occurring once. The TCR originated in a woman in her late teens or twenties who had recovered from COVID-19. The sample taken for sequencing was peripheral blood.

The CDR3 protein is CASTPGPGTGILSGNTIYF. The CDR3 DNA follows: TGTGCCAGCACTCCGGGGCCCGGGACAGGGATCCTCTCTGGAAACACCATATATTTT. The chain is built from TRBV2 and TRBJ1-3; 9 nucleotides match TRBD1. CDR3 size: 19 residues. Germline assignment: CDR1 SNHLY and CDR2 FYNNEI. Losses at the gene ends were 7 bases for V and 0 bases for J; bases not matched to a gene: 16.